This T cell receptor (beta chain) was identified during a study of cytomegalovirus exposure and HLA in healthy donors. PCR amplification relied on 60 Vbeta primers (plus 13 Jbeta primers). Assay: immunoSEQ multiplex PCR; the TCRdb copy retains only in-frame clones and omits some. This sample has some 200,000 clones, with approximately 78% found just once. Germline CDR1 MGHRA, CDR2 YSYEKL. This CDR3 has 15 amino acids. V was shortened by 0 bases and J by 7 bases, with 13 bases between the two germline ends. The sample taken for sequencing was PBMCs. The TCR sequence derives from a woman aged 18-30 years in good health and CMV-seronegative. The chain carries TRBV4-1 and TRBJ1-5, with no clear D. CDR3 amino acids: CASSQDSARLQPQHF. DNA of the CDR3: TGCGCCAGCAGCCAAGATTCGGCCAGGCTGCAGCCCCAGCATTTT.